The 11 T cell receptor beta chains given below trace back to one sample, sequenced in a study of blood T cells in healthy people across ages. Using a J-beta primer mix together with a sample-barcoded 5' primer, a second PCR was run for about 6 to 11 cycles. TCRdb itself ran the 5' RACE reads through MiXCR, one entry per CDR3 protein. The data contain 1,800,000 or so distinct CDR3 sequences, around 42% of them seen just once; the ten biggest clones take up 20% to 25%. The sequenced material came from blood. The receptor set was obtained from a human donor in good health.

DNA of the CDR3: TGTGCCAGCAGTTTCCTCGACATCCGCGAGGGATCACCCCTCCACTTT. Its protein is CASSFLDIREGSPLHF. The chain has TRBV27 and TRBJ1-6; the D is unclear. The CDR3 is 16 residues long. Trimming cost V 3 bases and J 10 bases, with 19 bases left between them. Germline CDR1 MNHEY, CDR2 SMNVEV (reference sequence).

This clonotype appeared a few times. V gene TRBV10-3 combines with J gene TRBJ1-6; 9 nucleotides agree with TRBD1. V was pared by 6 bases and J by 7 bases, with 4 bases of the junction left unmatched. The CDR3 has 14 amino acids. Germline CDR1 reads ENHRY; CDR2 reads SYGVKD. The CDR3 reads CAISLDRGNSPLHF. The CDR3 DNA reads as TGTGCCATCAGCCTGGACAGGGGAAATTCACCCCTCCACTTT.

The genes are TRBV12-3 or TRBV12-4 and TRBJ1-1; D remains unclear. This CDR3 contains 14 residues. V was shortened by 2 bases and J by 1 base, with 8 bases between the two germline ends. For the CDR3, the DNA is TGTGCCAGCAGTTTACAGCTGGGGAACACTGAAGCTTTCTTT. Translating gives CASSLQLGNTEAFF.

In the case of this clonotype: The junction and the germline gene differ at one end; a read error may be behind it. This chain uses TRBV12-3 or TRBV12-4 with TRBJ2-3, with 10 bases fitting TRBD1. The CDR3 covers 15 residues. CDR3 sequence reads: CASSQRTGGTDAQYF. DNA for the CDR3: TGTGCCAGCAGTCAAAGGACAGGGGGAACAGATGCGCAATATTTT.

This clonotype was counted once. In DNA, the CDR3 is TGTGCCAGCAGCTCCCTTGGGGGGCCCGGGGAGCTGTTTTTT. This codes for CASSSLGGPGELFF. V gene TRBV7-3 combines with J gene TRBJ2-2; D tentatively fits TRBD1 or TRBD2 (6 bases each). The CDR3 runs to 14 residues. Trimming pared 4 bases from V and 6 bases from J, leaving 12 bases between. Germline V gives CDR1 SGHTA, CDR2 FQGTGA.

This clonotype was seen a few times. This chain uses TRBV20-1 with TRBJ2-3; 8 bases align to TRBD2. CDR3 length: 15 amino acids. The V segment lost 2 bases and the J segment 2 bases; nucleotides outside the gene matches: 6. Germline-derived CDR1 and CDR2 are DFQATT and SNEGSKA (reference sequence). Here the CDR3 DNA reads TGCAGTGCTAGAATCGGGGGGGGCAACACAGATACGCAGTATTTT. Translated, it gives CSARIGGGNTDTQYF.

V gene TRBV12-3 or TRBV12-4 combines with J gene TRBJ2-5; possibly TRBD2 for D (5 bases). This CDR3 is built from 13 residues. The V gene lost 8 bases and the J gene lost 3 bases, with 13 bases spanning the gap. The CDR3 region is CASGVLAEETQYF. The CDR3 nucleotides read TGTGCCAGCGGGGTCCTAGCCGAAGAGACCCAGTACTTC.

J is TRBJ2-3 and V is TRBV5-1, with 11 bases aligning to TRBD2. The germline gives CDR1 SGHRS, CDR2 YFSETQ. This CDR3 contains 15 residues. With 1 base clipped from V and 5 bases from J, the junction kept 3 bases outside the gene matches. The CDR3 DNA reads as TGCGCCAGCAGCTTGTTTCTAGCGGGGGGAGATACGCAGTATTTT. This sequence encodes CASSLFLAGGDTQYF.

The chain recombines TRBV12-3 or TRBV12-4 with TRBJ2-5, with D perhaps being TRBD1 or TRBD2 (8 bases each). The J call is uncertain, as TRBJ2-7 better fits the DNA end. The CDR3 has 19 amino acids. CDR3 amino acids: CASSPRGRRSGVNQGEQYF. The CDR3 coding sequence is TGTGCCAGCAGTCCCAGGGGGCGGCGTAGCGGGGTAAACCAAGGCGAGCAGTACTTC.

This chain uses TRBV10-2 with TRBJ1-5; 8 positions match TRBD1. The junction had 7 bases not matched to a gene; V was cut back by 0 bases and J by 9 bases. CDR1 is WSHSY and CDR2 is SAAADI in the germline V gene. This CDR3 is 15 amino acids long. CDR3 DNA sequence: TGCGCCAGCAGTGAGTCCGGACAGGGAGACGGGCCCCAGCATTTT. Protein product: CASSESGQGDGPQHF.

The DNA of the CDR3 is TGTGCCAGCACCCTGCCGAAGGTGACTGAAGCTTTCTTT. This translates into CASTLPKVTEAFF. The chain combines TRBV27 with TRBJ1-1, with D uncertain. CDR1 MNHEY and CDR2 SMNVEV come from the germline V gene (reference sequence). Deletions cut 7 bases from V and 5 bases from J, with 14 bases between. The CDR3 runs to 13 residues.